One and the same sample provided the 10 T cell receptor beta chains below, sequenced in a study of patients and donors after allogeneic stem cell transplantation. MiXCR, run by TCRdb on the RT-PCR reads, gives a single entry per CDR3 protein. The sample gives around 160,000 distinct CDR3 sequences, approximately 28% of which show up once; about 3% is in the top ten. Sequencing was done on a sample of blood, either unsorted or a sorted T cell fraction (not recorded which). The receptor source for this set is a human donor who was either an allogeneic HSCT recipient or a stem cell or donor lymphocyte infusion donor (not recorded which). It is not recorded whose cells these are; they may come from a transplant donor.

A few counts support this clonotype. This chain connects TRBV9 to TRBJ2-1, with 7 bases aligning to TRBD1. The trim removed 3 bases at V and 6 bases at J, leaving 0 bases unmatched. The CDR3 is made up of 12 amino acids. The V gene's germline CDR1 is SGDLS and CDR2 YYNGEE. The CDR3 DNA reads as TGTGCCAGCAGCGGGGACAGCAATGAGCAGTTCTTC. Amino acids: CASSGDSNEQFF.

V gene TRBV4-3 combines with J gene TRBJ2-1; 8 bases line up with TRBD2. After removal of 2 bases from V and 4 bases from J, the junction contained 4 bases not matched to a gene. The CDR3 totals 15 residues. Germline V gives CDR1 LGHNA, CDR2 YSLEER. CDR3 sequence reads: CASSQRGGVYNEQFF. The CDR3 region has the DNA TGCGCCAGCAGCCAACGGGGGGGGGTATACAATGAGCAGTTCTTC.

The genes are TRBV6-6 and TRBJ1-4; D not resolved. This CDR3 has 14 amino acids. Trimming stripped 5 bases from V and 3 bases from J, with 10 bases between. CDR1 and CDR2 (germline): MNHNY, SVGAGI (reference sequence). CDR3 loop: CASSQDRANEKLFF. In nucleotides, the CDR3 is TGTGCCAGCAGTCAGGACCGGGCTAATGAAAAACTGTTTTTT.

This chain connects TRBV2 to TRBJ1-1, with D maybe TRBD1 (5 bases). Looked up from germline, CDR1 is SNHLY and CDR2 is FYNNEI. The CDR3 is 14 amino acids. Trimming shortened V by 4 bases and J by 0 bases, and 9 bases separated the two germline ends. The CDR3 sequence: CASSAPGVNTEAFF. In DNA, the CDR3 is TGTGCCAGCAGTGCCCCGGGGGTGAACACTGAAGCTTTCTTT.

A few counts support this clonotype. This chain joins TRBV12-3 or TRBV12-4 and TRBJ2-7; D not certain. V dropped 3 bases and J dropped 2 bases, with 2 bases sitting between them. The CDR3 is made up of 11 amino acids. This CDR3 reads CASSFTYEQYF. DNA of the CDR3: TGTGCCAGCAGTTTTACCTACGAGCAGTACTTC.

CDR3 sequence reads: CASSPLQGGETQYF. For the CDR3, the DNA is TGTGCCAGCTCACCACTACAGGGGGGAGAGACCCAGTACTTC. The chain couples TRBV18 to TRBJ2-5; 8 bases are a match to TRBD1. Germline values: CDR1 KGHSH, CDR2 LQKENI. This CDR3 contains 14 residues. V was clipped by 1 base and J by 4 bases; unmatched bases: 2.

The chain combines TRBV28 with TRBJ2-5; D gene uncertain. The CDR3 is 12 amino acids. Germline CDR1 is MDHEN and CDR2 is SYDVKM. Trimming took off 6 bases at V and 5 bases at J, with 10 bases between the two ends. This CDR3 is CASSPMGETQYF. Here the CDR3 DNA reads TGTGCCAGCAGCCCCATGGGGGAGACCCAGTACTTC.

The chain uses TRBV28 and TRBJ2-7; possibly TRBD1 for D (6 bases). The germline gives CDR1 MDHEN, CDR2 SYDVKM. Trimming shortened V by 5 bases and J by 3 bases, and 14 bases separated the two germline ends. The CDR3 has 14 residues. The CDR3 DNA sequence: TGTGCCAGCAGTCCCCCGCCGGGACACTACGAGCAGTACTTC. Translating it yields CASSPPPGHYEQYF.

V and J are TRBV6-6 and TRBJ2-7, with TRBD1 identical over 8 bases. V was pared by 2 bases and J by 3 bases, with 9 bases of the junction left unmatched. Germline CDR1 and CDR2: MNHNY and SVGAGI (reference sequence). The CDR3 is made up of 16 amino acids. The CDR3 spells CASSYGQGSAIYEQYF. DNA of the CDR3: TGTGCCAGCAGTTACGGACAGGGTTCCGCTATCTACGAGCAGTACTTC.

The gene calls are TRBV4-3 and TRBJ2-7; a possible D gene is TRBD2 (6 bases). V lost 0 bases and J lost 5, with 11 bases in between. In germline, CDR1 is LGHNA, CDR2 YSLEER. The length of the CDR3 is 14 residues. Written as DNA, the CDR3 is TGCGCCAGCAGCCAAGATTTAGCGGTGAACGAGCAGTACTTC. It translates to CASSQDLAVNEQYF.